This T cell receptor beta chain was identified in a study of siplizumab effects on memory and regulatory T cells. Measured with immunoSEQ multiplex PCR; TCRdb has only the in-frame clones, and not every one. Here the sample spans about 80,000 clones, roughly 94% being singletons. With V trimmed by 5 bases and J by 6 bases, 15 bases remained unmatched. Germline lookup yields CDR1 SNHLY and CDR2 FYNNEI. This CDR3 comprises 18 residues. The source material was CD8+ T cells sorted from blood. The receptor was derived from a human donor in good health. The chain has TRBV2 and TRBJ2-7; 14 bases fit TRBD2. This chain's CDR3 is CASSPGLAGAGAAPEQYF. CDR3 sequence (DNA): TGTGCCAGCAGTCCGGGACTAGCGGGGGCGGGCGCCGCACCCGAGCAGTACTTC.